Presented here are 25 T cell receptor beta chains from one specimen sequenced in a study of T cells in tumors after PD-1 blockade. Assay used: immunoSEQ multiplex PCR; TCRdb lists only in-frame clones, some missing. The sample lists around 12,000 clones, about 60% occurring once. The sample consisted of tumor tissue, taken before anti-PD-1 treatment. Source of these receptors: a human donor with basal cell carcinoma.

The V gene is TRBV9, the J gene TRBJ2-3; 9 nucleotides line up with TRBD2. Germline trimming cut 0 bases from V and 0 bases from J; bases unmatched to any gene: 2. The germline CDR1 and CDR2 sequences are SGDLS and YYNGEE. This CDR3 is 16 amino acids long. The CDR3 region is CASSVAAGGSTDTQYF. The CDR3 DNA follows: TGTGCCAGCAGCGTAGCTGCGGGAGGGAGCACAGATACGCAGTATTTT.

This clone is classed as medium-sized. The genes are TRBV9 and TRBJ1-4; D gene unclear. This CDR3 spans 15 amino acids. CDR1 and CDR2 (germline): SGDLS, YYNGEE. V was shortened by 3 bases and J by 2 bases, with 11 bases between the two germline ends. DNA of the CDR3: TGTGCCAGCAGCGACCCAAGGAACACTAATGAAAAACTGTTTTTT. Translation gives CASSDPRNTNEKLFF.

This clone was seen only once. The gene calls are TRBV6-6 and TRBJ2-6; unclear D gene. This CDR3 has 16 residues. Germline CDR1 MNHNY, CDR2 SVGAGI (reference sequence). V was pared by 6 bases and J by 0 bases, with 12 bases between. The CDR3, as DNA: TGTGCCAGCAGCCAAAGCGCCAGCTCTGGGGCCAACGTCCTGACTTTC. This encodes CASSQSASSGANVLTF.

The genes are TRBV7-9 and TRBJ2-5; D is ambiguous. V was clipped by 3 bases and J by 1 base, with 9 bases between them. This CDR3 is built from 14 residues. Germline V gene lookup returns CDR1 SEHNR and CDR2 FQNEAQ (reference sequence). The CDR3 here is CASSFGHLQETQYF. DNA for the CDR3: TGTGCCAGCAGCTTCGGCCATCTCCAAGAGACCCAGTACTTC.

The CDR3: CASRPSTSGSSYEQYF. For the CDR3, the DNA is TGTGCCAGCAGACCTTCCACTAGCGGGAGCTCCTACGAGCAGTACTTC. The rearrangement uses TRBV27 and TRBJ2-7; TRBD2 matches at 11 bases. CDR3 length: 16 residues. Trimming cost V 6 bases and J 0 bases; bases outside gene matches: 7. Germline V gene data show CDR1 as MNHEY and CDR2 as SMNVEV (reference sequence).

Here the CDR3 reads CASSLSRAGAYEQYF. The CDR3 region has the DNA TGTGCCAGCAGCTTAAGCAGAGCGGGGGCCTACGAGCAGTACTTC. The genes are TRBV7-2 and TRBJ2-7; 8 bases agree with TRBD2. Trimming took 2 bases from V and 2 from J; bases not matched to a gene: 5. CDR1 SGHTA and CDR2 FQGNSA come from the germline V gene. There are 15 residues in the CDR3.

The chain combines TRBV11-3 with TRBJ2-5; D perhaps matches TRBD2 (6 bases). Trimming stripped 3 bases from V and 2 bases from J, with 10 bases between. Germline lookup yields CDR1 SGHNT and CDR2 YENEEA. The CDR3 sequence is 14 residues long. This CDR3 reads CASSFRSGQETQYF. The CDR3 DNA reads as TGTGCCAGCAGCTTCCGTAGCGGACAAGAGACCCAGTACTTC.

Worth noting for this clone: At the DNA level, this CDR3 is encoded by other sequences in the same sample as well. This rearrangement joins TRBV2 to TRBJ2-1, with 7 positions matching TRBD2. CDR1 SNHLY and CDR2 FYNNEI come from the germline V gene. The trim removed 6 bases at V and 10 bases at J, leaving 12 bases unmatched. CDR3 size: 14 residues. CDR3 DNA: TGTGCCAGCAGCGGACTGGCGGGAGTTAGGGAGCAGTTCTTC. Translating it yields CASSGLAGVREQFF.

This clone was seen only a few times. The chain combines TRBV7-9 with TRBJ1-1; perhaps TRBD1 as D (6 bases). CDR1 and CDR2 from the germline V gene are SEHNR and FQNEAQ (reference sequence). The V end lost 4 bases, the J end lost 0 bases, and 18 bases lay between the germline ends. This CDR3 comprises 17 residues. The DNA of the CDR3 is TGTGCCAGCAGCTCCCAACCGCGGGGGCGGCTGAACACTGAAGCTTTCTTT. Amino acid sequence: CASSSQPRGRLNTEAFF.

This clone was counted between two and nine times. This chain links TRBV21-1 with TRBJ1-5. TRBV21-1 is designated a pseudogene. The CDR3 length is 15 residues. The CDR3: CASSKVRTDNQPQHF. In nucleotides, the CDR3 is TGTGCCAGCAGCAAAGTTCGGACTGACAATCAGCCCCAGCATTTT.

The genes are TRBV24-1 and TRBJ2-1; 8 nucleotides line up with TRBD1. The V segment lost 3 bases and the J segment 0 bases; nucleotides outside the gene matches: 6. Germline values: CDR1 KGHDR, CDR2 SFDVKD. This CDR3 comprises 17 residues. The DNA for the CDR3 is TGTGCCACCAGTGATCCCCGGACAGGGAGCTCCTACAATGAGCAGTTCTTC. It translates to CATSDPRTGSSYNEQFF.

The rearrangement links TRBV30 to TRBJ1-5; TRBD1 might be the D (5 bases). The germline V and J ends were trimmed by 0 bases and 3 bases, with 12 bases remaining between them. This CDR3 is built from 15 residues. Germline CDR1 reads GTSNPN; CDR2 reads SVGIG (reference sequence). CDR3 sequence: CAWSVGQKNNQPQHF. The DNA for the CDR3 is TGTGCCTGGAGTGTGGGGCAGAAAAACAATCAGCCCCAGCATTTT.

This clone ranks as medium-sized. The chain recombines TRBV7-2 with TRBJ1-6; maybe TRBD1 (6 bases). The CDR3 loop spans 15 amino acids. Trimming stripped 5 bases from V and 7 bases from J, with 15 bases between. Germline CDR1 SGHTA, CDR2 FQGNSA. CDR3 bases: TGTGCCAGCAGCCCCTGGACAGAGTTGAATTCACCCCTCCACTTT. It is translated as CASSPWTELNSPLHF.

V usage is TRBV28 and J usage is TRBJ2-1, with TRBD2 identical over 10 bases. From germline, CDR1 is MDHEN and CDR2 SYDVKM. Trimming at V came to 7 bases and at J to 7 bases, leaving 13 bases not matched to a gene. The CDR3 contains 16 residues. The CDR3 coding sequence is TGTGCCAGCATCCTGGGGGCCGGGACTAGCGCGAATGAGCAGTTCTTC. The encoded protein is CASILGAGTSANEQFF.

This clone was counted a few times. The chain links TRBV29-1 to TRBJ1-6, with D tentatively TRBD1 (6 bases). This CDR3 has 14 amino acids. The germline gives CDR1 SQVTM, CDR2 ANQGSEA. V was shortened by 6 bases and J by 6 bases, with 15 bases between the two germline ends. The CDR3 loop reads CSVSSGAGNSPLHF. The CDR3, as DNA: TGCAGCGTCTCTTCAGGGGCGGGTAATTCACCCCTCCACTTT.

This clone was seen only a few times. The chain recombines TRBV6-5 with TRBJ1-1; unclear D gene. The V and J ends lost 1 base and 1 base respectively, with 7 bases between them. CDR1 is MNHEY, CDR2 SVGAGI, per germline. There are 14 residues in the CDR3. The CDR3 nucleotides read TGTGCCAGCAGTTACTATGAGGGGAACACTGAAGCTTTCTTT. Its translation is CASSYYEGNTEAFF.

This clone is categorized as medium-sized (0.01 to 0.1%). The CDR3 sequence: CASSAYMVQDGYTF. In nucleotides, the CDR3 is TGTGCCAGCAGCGCCTACATGGTCCAGGATGGCTACACCTTC. The chain carries TRBV9 and TRBJ1-2; D is uncertain. Germline-derived CDR1 and CDR2 are SGDLS and YYNGEE. V lost 3 bases, J lost 6 bases, and 15 bases lay in between. The CDR3 totals 14 residues. Supplemented by reference TRBV9 and TRBJ1-2, the full variable domain reads DSGVTQTPKHLITATGQRVTLRCSPRSGDLSVYWYQQSLDQGLQFLIQYYNGEERAKGNILERFSAQQFPDLHSELNLSSLELGDSALYFCASSAYMVQDGYTFGSGTRLTVV.

The chain recombines TRBV2 with TRBJ1-1; 7 bases fit TRBD1. J lost 6 bases, V lost 5 bases, and 9 bases had no gene match. Germline V lookup: CDR1 SNHLY, CDR2 FYNNEI. The CDR3 totals 14 residues. The CDR3 loop is CASSSVGGSAEAFF. The CDR3 bases are TGTGCCAGCAGTTCGGTAGGGGGCAGCGCTGAAGCTTTCTTT. The full variable domain, with the rest looked up from reference TRBV2 and TRBJ1-1, is EPEVTQTPSHQVTQMGQEVILRCVPISNHLYFYWYRQILGQKVEFLVSFYNNEISEKSEIFDDQFSVERPDGSNFTLKIRSTKLEDSAMYFCASSSVGGSAEAFFGQGTRLTVV.

The V gene is TRBV19, the J gene TRBJ2-5, with D uncertain. Germline CDR1 reads LNHDA; CDR2 reads SQIVND (reference sequence). The CDR3 is 16 amino acids. The V end lost 6 bases, the J end lost 1 base, and 18 bases lay between the germline ends. CDR3 DNA sequence: TGTGCCAGTAGCCCCAGTCCGGGTTCTCGCCAAGAGACCCAGTACTTC. Protein product: CASSPSPGSRQETQYF.

The chain combines TRBV29-1 with TRBJ1-2; 8 bases are a match to TRBD1. Trimming cost V 3 bases and J 5 bases; bases outside gene matches: 5. The length of the CDR3 is 13 residues. Germline V gene lookup returns CDR1 SQVTM and CDR2 ANQGSEA. The chain's CDR3 is CSVDGQGAYGYTF. Here the CDR3 DNA reads TGCAGCGTTGACGGTCAGGGGGCTTATGGCTACACCTTC.

The chain couples TRBV10-3 to TRBJ1-1; 7 bases fit TRBD1. The germline CDR1 and CDR2 sequences are ENHRY and SYGVKD. V lost 6 bases and J lost 0; bases outside the gene matches: 4. This CDR3 is 14 amino acids long. The DNA for the CDR3 is TGTGCCATCAGCGGGACAGCTATGAACACTGAAGCTTTCTTT. This sequence encodes CAISGTAMNTEAFF.

This clone counts as medium-sized. The V and J genes are TRBV5-6 and TRBJ2-5; perhaps D is TRBD1 or TRBD2 (5 bases each). The CDR3 is made up of 16 amino acids. Trimming took 4 bases from V and 2 from J, leaving 18 bases between them. Looked up from germline, CDR1 is SGHDT and CDR2 is YYEEEE. CDR3 nucleotides: TGTGCCAGCAGCCCGCGAGGGGATACTTGGCAAGAGACCCAGTACTTC. It codes for CASSPRGDTWQETQYF.

The rearrangement joins TRBV2 to TRBJ2-3; maybe TRBD2 (6 bases). The CDR3 totals 13 residues. Trimming cost V 1 base and J 8 bases, with 10 bases left between them. In germline, CDR1 is SNHLY, CDR2 FYNNEI. CDR3 loop: CASSEGGDATQYF. CDR3 sequence (DNA): TGTGCCAGCAGTGAAGGCGGGGACGCTACGCAGTATTTT.

The CDR3 is CANSPLQTGLYEQYF. The CDR3 DNA follows: TGCGCCAACAGCCCCCTCCAGACAGGTCTCTACGAGCAGTACTTC. The chain recombines TRBV10-1 with TRBJ2-7; D may be TRBD1 (6 bases). This CDR3 has 15 residues. The V end lost 10 bases, the J end lost 3 bases, and 22 bases lay between the germline ends. The V gene's germline CDR1 is WNHNN and CDR2 SYGVQD (reference sequence).

The chain joins TRBV27 to TRBJ1-4; the match to TRBD1 covers 7 bases. This CDR3 comprises 14 residues. Per germline, CDR1 MNHEY and CDR2 SMNVEV (reference sequence). The V and J ends lost 6 bases and 5 bases, in that order; junction bases with no gene match: 6. CDR3 in amino acids: CASRGGQRNEKLFF. The CDR3, as DNA: TGTGCCAGCAGGGGGGGACAGCGGAATGAAAAACTGTTTTTT.